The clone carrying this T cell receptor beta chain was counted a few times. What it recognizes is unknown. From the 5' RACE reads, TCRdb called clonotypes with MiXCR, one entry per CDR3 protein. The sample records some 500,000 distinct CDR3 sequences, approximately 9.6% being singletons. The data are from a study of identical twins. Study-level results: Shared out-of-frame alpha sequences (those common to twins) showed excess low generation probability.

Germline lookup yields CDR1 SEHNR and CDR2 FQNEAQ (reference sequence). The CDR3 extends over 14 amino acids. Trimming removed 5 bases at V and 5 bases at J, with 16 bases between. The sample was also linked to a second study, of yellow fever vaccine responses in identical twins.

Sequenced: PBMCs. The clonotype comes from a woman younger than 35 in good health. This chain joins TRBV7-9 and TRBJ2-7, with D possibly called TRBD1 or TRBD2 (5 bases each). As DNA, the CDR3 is TGTGCCAGCAGCATAACTACCAGGGAGCACGAGCAGTACTTC. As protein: CASSITTREHEQYF.